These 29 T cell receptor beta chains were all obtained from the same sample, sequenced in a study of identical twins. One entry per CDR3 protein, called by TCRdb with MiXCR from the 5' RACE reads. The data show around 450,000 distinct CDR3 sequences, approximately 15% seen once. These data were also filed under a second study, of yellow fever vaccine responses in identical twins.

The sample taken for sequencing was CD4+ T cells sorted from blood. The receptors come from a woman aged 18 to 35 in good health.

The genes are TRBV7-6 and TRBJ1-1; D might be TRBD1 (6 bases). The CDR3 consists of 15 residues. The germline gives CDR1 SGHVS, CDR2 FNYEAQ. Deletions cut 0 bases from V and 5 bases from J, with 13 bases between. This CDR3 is CASSLAPGGYTEAFF. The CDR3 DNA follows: TGTGCCAGCAGCTTAGCTCCCGGGGGCTATACTGAAGCTTTCTTT.

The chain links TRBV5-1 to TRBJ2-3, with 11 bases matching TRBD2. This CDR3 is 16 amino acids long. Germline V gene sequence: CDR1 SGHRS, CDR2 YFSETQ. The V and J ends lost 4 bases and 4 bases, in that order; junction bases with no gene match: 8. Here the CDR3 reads CASSLILAGVADTQYF. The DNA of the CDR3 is TGCGCCAGCAGCCTGATACTAGCGGGAGTGGCAGATACGCAGTATTTT.

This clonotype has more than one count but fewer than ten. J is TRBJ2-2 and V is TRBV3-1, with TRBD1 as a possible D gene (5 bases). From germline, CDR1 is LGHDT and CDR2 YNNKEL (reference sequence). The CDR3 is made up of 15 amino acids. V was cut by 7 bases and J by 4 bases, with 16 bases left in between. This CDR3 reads CASNPTRQFTGELFF. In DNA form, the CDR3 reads TGTGCCAGCAACCCAACCCGACAGTTCACCGGGGAGCTGTTTTTT.

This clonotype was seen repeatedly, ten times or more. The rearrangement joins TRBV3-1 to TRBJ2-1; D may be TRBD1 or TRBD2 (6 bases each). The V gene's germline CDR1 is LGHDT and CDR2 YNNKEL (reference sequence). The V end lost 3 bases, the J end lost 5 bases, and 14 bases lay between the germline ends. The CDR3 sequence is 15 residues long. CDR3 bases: TGTGCCAGCAGCCAGGGTGGGGGGACAAACAATGAGCAGTTCTTC. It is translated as CASSQGGGTNNEQFF.

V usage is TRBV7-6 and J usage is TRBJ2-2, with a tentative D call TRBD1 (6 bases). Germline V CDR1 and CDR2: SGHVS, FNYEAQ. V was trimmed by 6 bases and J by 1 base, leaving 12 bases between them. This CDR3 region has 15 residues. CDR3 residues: CASRAGVGNTGELFF. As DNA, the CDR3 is TGTGCCAGCAGAGCAGGGGTCGGGAACACCGGGGAGCTGTTTTTT.

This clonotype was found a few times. This CDR3 is CASSNWDYNNEQFF. The CDR3 bases are TGTGCCAGCAGCAACTGGGACTACAACAATGAGCAGTTCTTC. The chain has TRBV7-2 and TRBJ2-1; 7 positions match TRBD2. V shed 5 bases, J shed 5 bases, and the junction held 6 bases outside the gene matches. The CDR3 sequence is 14 residues long. The germline CDR1 and CDR2 sequences are SGHTA and FQGNSA.

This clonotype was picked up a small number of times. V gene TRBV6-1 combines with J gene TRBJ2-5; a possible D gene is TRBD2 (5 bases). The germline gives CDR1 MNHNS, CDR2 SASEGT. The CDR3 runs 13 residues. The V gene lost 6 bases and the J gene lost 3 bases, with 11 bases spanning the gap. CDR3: CASRRVAKETQYF. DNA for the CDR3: TGTGCCAGCAGGCGGGTGGCGAAAGAGACCCAGTACTTC.

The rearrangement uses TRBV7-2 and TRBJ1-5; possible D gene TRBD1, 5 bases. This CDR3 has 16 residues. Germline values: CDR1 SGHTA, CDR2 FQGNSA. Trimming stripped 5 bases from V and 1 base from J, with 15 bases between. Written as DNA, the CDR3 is TGTGCCAGCAGCCTAGGGCCTGGGGGGAGCAATCAGCCCCAGCATTTT. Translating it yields CASSLGPGGSNQPQHF.

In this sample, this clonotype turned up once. CDR3 nucleotides: TGTGCCAGCAGCCAGGACTCACCCCTCCACTTT. Residues: CASSQDSPLHF. The chain carries TRBV3-1 and TRBJ1-6; no firm D call. V lost 3 bases, J lost 10 bases, and 4 bases lay in between. The germline V gene has CDR1 LGHDT and CDR2 YNNKEL (reference sequence). The CDR3 totals 11 residues.

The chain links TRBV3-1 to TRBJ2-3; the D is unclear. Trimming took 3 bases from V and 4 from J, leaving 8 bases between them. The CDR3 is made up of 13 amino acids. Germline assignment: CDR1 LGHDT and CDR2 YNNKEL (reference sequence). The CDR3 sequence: CASSHGAADTQYF. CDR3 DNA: TGTGCCAGCAGCCATGGTGCGGCAGATACGCAGTATTTT.

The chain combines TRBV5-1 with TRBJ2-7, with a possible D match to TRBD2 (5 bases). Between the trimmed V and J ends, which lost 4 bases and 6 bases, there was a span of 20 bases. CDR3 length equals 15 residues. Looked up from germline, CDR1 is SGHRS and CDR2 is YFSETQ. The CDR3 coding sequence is TGCGCCAGCAGCAACCGCGGGTCGGCGGTAGGCGAGCAGTACTTC. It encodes CASSNRGSAVGEQYF.

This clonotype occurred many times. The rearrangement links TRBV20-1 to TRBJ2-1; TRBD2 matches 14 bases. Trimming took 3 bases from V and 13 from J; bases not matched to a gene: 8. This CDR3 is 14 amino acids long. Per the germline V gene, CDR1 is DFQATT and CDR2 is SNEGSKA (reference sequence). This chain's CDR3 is CSASPGLAGVRQFF. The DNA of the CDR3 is TGCAGTGCTAGCCCGGGACTAGCGGGAGTCCGCCAGTTCTTC.

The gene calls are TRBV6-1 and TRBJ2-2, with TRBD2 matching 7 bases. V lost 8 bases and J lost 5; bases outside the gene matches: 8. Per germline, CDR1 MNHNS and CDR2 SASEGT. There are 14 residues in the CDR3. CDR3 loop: CASGRGGLTGELFF. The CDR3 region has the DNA TGTGCCAGCGGGCGGGGAGGGTTGACCGGGGAGCTGTTTTTT.

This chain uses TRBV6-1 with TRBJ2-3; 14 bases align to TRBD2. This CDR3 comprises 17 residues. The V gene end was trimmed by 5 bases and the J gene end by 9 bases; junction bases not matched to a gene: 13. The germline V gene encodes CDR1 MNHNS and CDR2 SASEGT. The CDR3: CASSPWGLAGALGTQYF. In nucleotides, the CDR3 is TGTGCCAGCAGTCCCTGGGGACTAGCGGGGGCTCTAGGGACGCAGTATTTT.

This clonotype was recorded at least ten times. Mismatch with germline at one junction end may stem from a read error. The CDR3 loop is CASSSGPSGDTQYF. The CDR3 nucleotides are TGTGCTAGCAGCTCCGGACCAAGCGGGGATACGCAGTATTTT. This rearrangement joins TRBV7-7 to TRBJ2-3; tentative D call: TRBD2 (6 bases). Germline V CDR1 and CDR2: SSHAT, FNYEAQ (reference sequence). This CDR3 spans 14 amino acids.

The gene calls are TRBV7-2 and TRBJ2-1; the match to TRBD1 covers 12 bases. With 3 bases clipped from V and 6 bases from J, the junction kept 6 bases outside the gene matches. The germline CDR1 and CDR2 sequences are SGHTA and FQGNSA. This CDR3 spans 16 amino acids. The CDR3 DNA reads TGTGCCAGCAGCTTGCCGGGACAGGGGGCAATCAATGAGCAGTTCTTC. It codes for CASSLPGQGAINEQFF.

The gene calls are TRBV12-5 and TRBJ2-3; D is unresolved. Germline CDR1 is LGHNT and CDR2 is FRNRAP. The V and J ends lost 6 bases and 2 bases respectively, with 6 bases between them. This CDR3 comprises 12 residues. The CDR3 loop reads CASGADTDTQYF. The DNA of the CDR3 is TGTGCTAGTGGGGCGGACACAGATACGCAGTATTTT.

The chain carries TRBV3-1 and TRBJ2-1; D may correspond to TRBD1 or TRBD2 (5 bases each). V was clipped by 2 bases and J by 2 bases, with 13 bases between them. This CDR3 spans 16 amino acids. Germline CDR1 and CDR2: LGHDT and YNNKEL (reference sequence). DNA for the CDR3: TGTGCCAGCAGCCAAATGGGGGACGGAGCCTACAATGAGCAGTTCTTC. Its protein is CASSQMGDGAYNEQFF.

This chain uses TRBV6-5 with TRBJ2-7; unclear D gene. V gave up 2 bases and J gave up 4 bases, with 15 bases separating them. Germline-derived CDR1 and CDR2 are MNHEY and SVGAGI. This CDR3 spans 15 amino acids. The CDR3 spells CASSYAPAKTYEQYF. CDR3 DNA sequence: TGTGCCAGCAGTTACGCCCCTGCGAAAACTTACGAGCAGTACTTC.

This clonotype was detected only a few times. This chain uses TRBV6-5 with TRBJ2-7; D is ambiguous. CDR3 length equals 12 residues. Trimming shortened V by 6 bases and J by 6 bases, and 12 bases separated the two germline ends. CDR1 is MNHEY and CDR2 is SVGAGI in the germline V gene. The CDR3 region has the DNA TGTGCCAGCAGCCGACGATCGGGCGAGCAGTACTTC. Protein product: CASSRRSGEQYF.

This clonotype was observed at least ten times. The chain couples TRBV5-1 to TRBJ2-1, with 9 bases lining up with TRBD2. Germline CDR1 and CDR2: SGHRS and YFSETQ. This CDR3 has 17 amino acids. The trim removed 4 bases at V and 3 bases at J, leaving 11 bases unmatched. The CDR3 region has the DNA TGCGCCAGCAGCGGTAATAGCGGGAGCGGGGGCTACAATGAGCAGTTCTTC. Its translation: CASSGNSGSGGYNEQFF.

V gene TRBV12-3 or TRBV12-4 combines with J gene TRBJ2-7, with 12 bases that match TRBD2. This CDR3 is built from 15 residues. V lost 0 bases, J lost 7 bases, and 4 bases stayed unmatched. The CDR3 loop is CASSLARLAGGEQYF. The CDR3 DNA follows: TGTGCCAGCAGTTTAGCGCGGCTAGCGGGAGGGGAGCAGTACTTC.

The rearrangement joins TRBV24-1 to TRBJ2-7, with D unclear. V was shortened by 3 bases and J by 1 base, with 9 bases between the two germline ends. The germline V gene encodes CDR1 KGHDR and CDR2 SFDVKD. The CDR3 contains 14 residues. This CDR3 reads CATSDTHRSYEQYF. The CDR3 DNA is TGTGCCACCAGTGATACGCACAGATCCTACGAGCAGTACTTC.

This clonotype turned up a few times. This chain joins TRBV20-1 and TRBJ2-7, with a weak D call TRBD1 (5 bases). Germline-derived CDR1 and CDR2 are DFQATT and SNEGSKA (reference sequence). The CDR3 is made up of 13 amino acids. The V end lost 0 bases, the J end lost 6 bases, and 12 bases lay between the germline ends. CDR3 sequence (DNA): TGCAGTGCTAGAGATTACCAGGGCACCGAGCAGTACTTC. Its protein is CSARDYQGTEQYF.

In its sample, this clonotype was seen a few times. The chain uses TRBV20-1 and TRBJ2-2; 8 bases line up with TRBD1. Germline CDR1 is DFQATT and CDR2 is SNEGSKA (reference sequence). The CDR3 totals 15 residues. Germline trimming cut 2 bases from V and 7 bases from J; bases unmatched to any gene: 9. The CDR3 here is CSARPDRGQIGELFF. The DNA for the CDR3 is TGCAGTGCTAGACCTGACAGGGGACAAATCGGGGAGCTGTTTTTT.

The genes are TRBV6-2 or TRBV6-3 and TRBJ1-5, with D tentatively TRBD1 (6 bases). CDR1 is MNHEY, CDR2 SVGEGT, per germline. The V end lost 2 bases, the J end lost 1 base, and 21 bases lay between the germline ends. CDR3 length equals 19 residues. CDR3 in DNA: TGTGCCAGCAGTTACCCGATTCCGGGACACGGTTTGAGCAATCAGCCCCAGCATTTT. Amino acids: CASSYPIPGHGLSNQPQHF.

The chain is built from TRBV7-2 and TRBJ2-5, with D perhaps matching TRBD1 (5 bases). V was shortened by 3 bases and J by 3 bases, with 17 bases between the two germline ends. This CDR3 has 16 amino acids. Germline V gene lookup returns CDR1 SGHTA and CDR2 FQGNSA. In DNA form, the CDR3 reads TGTGCCAGCAGCTTTCTTACCCCAGGGTTGAAAGAGACCCAGTACTTC. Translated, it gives CASSFLTPGLKETQYF.

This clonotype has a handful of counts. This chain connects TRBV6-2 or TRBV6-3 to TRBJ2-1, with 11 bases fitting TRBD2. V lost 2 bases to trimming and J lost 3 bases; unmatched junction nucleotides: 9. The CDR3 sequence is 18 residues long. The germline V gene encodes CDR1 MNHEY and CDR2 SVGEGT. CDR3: CASSYPSLAGVFYNEQFF. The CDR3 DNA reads TGTGCCAGCAGTTACCCTTCACTAGCGGGAGTTTTCTACAATGAGCAGTTCTTC.

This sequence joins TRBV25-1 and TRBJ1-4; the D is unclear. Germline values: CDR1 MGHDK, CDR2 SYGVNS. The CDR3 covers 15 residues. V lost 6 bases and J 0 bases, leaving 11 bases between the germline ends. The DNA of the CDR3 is TGTGCCAGCAGGACTCCCGGTGCAACTAATGAAAAACTGTTTTTT. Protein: CASRTPGATNEKLFF.